A selection of T cell receptor beta chains follows, all from one sample in a study of CD8 T cells in Susac syndrome. TCRdb itself ran the immunoSEQ multiplex PCR reads through MiXCR, one entry per CDR3 protein. The repertoire includes about 130,000 distinct CDR3 sequences, roughly 89% of them detected once, and under 0.25% sits in the top ten. The specimen was CD8+ T cells from PBMCs. The receptor source for this set is a human donor with multiple sclerosis. The CDR3 runs from the conserved cysteine through the conserved F or W. A D gene is named only where the DNA matches it firmly. Not all rows give a size; the values are once, few, many and, for expanded clones, a class.

v_call	clone_size	d_call	j_call	cdr3_nt	cdr3_aa
TRBV7-9	NA	TRBD2	TRBJ2-1	TGCGCCAGCAGCCAGGTAGCGGGGCCGAACAATGAGCAGTTCTTC	CASSQVAGPNNEQFF
TRBV14	NA	NA	TRBJ2-3	TGTGCCAGCAGACTAGGGATCACAGATACGCAGTATTTT	CASRLGITDTQYF
TRBV4-1	NA	NA	TRBJ1-2	TGCGCCAGCAGCCAAGTAGGGACTTGGTATGGCTACACCTTC	CASSQVGTWYGYTF
TRBV29-1	NA	NA	TRBJ1-1	TGCAGCGTACTGGGTCACACGGCTGAAGCTTTCTTT	CSVLGHTAEAFF
TRBV13	NA	NA	TRBJ2-5	TGTGCCAGCAGCCCGTCTGACGAAGAGACCCAGTACTTC	CASSPSDEETQYF
TRBV7-9	NA	NA	TRBJ2-1	TGTGCCAGCAGCCCCTTCCTTAATGAGCAGTTCTTC	CASSPFLNEQFF
TRBV6-2/TRBV6-3	NA	TRBD2	TRBJ2-2	TGTGCCAGCAGTTACCGCAGTGTTCGGGGGGAATCCGGGGAGCTGTTTTTT	CASSYRSVRGESGELFF
TRBV16	NA	TRBD1	TRBJ2-1	TGTGCCAGCAGCCATTGGGACAGGGGTTCGTTCAATGAGCAGTTCTTC	CASSHWDRGSFNEQFF
TRBV5-6	NA	TRBD2	TRBJ2-1	TGTGCCAGCAGCTTTAGCGGGAGGGTCCCCGAGCAGTTCTTC	CASSFSGRVPEQFF
TRBV13	NA	TRBD2	TRBJ2-2	TGTGCCAGCAGCTTAGCACTAGCGGGTGCCACCGGGGAGCTGTTTTTT	CASSLALAGATGELFF
TRBV3-1	NA	NA	TRBJ1-2	TGTGCCAGCAGTCCAAGCAGCAACTATGGCTACACCTTC	CASSPSSNYGYTF
TRBV29-1	NA	TRBD1	TRBJ2-5	TGCAGCGTTGAAGGGGGACAGGGAGTGGTGGAGACCCAGTACTTC	CSVEGGQGVVETQYF
TRBV5-1	NA	NA	TRBJ2-3	TGCGCCAGCAGCTTGGATGGATACGAAGGGGGCACAGATACGCAGTATTTT	CASSLDGYEGGTDTQYF
TRBV28	NA	NA	TRBJ1-5	TGTGCCAGCAGTCTCAGGGGATATCGTCAGCCCCAGCATTTT	CASSLRGYRQPQHF
TRBV19	NA	NA	TRBJ1-3	TGTGCCAGTACCCTTGCGTCCCTGAGCTCTGGAAACACCATATATTTT	CASTLASLSSGNTIYF
TRBV7-8	NA	TRBD2	TRBJ2-5	TGTGCCAGCAGTTTGATAGCGGGAAGTGTGAAGACCCAGTACTTC	CASSLIAGSVKTQYF
TRBV7-9	NA	NA	TRBJ2-7	TGTGCCAGCAGATCCCGGGACTCCTACGAGCAGTACTTC	CASRSRDSYEQYF
TRBV29-1	NA	NA	TRBJ1-2	TGCAGCGTTGTAAAACAAGACTATGGCTACACCTTC	CSVVKQDYGYTF
TRBV9	NA	NA	TRBJ2-7	TGTGCCAGCAGCGTGGGCTCCCCCTACGAGCAGTACTTC	CASSVGSPYEQYF
TRBV19	NA	TRBD1	TRBJ1-1	TGTGCCAGTAGTATCGGACAGGGGGCCACTGAAGCTTTCTTT	CASSIGQGATEAFF
TRBV7-9	NA	NA	TRBJ1-2	TGTGCCAGCAGCCAAACGAGGGGGAAGGATGGCTACACCTTC	CASSQTRGKDGYTF
TRBV5-5	once	NA	TRBJ1-1	TGTGCCAGCAGCTTGGCCCCGTGGACTGAAGCTTTCTTT	CASSLAPWTEAFF
TRBV7-9	few	NA	TRBJ2-3	TGTGCCAGCAGCCCACCCAAGGGGCTTAACACAGATACGCAGTATTTT	CASSPPKGLNTDTQYF
TRBV6-5	NA	TRBD1	TRBJ2-1	TGTGCCAGCAGTTACTCCGGGGACAGTTACAATGAGCAGTTCTTC	CASSYSGDSYNEQFF
TRBV28	NA	NA	TRBJ2-6	TGTGCCAGCAGCCCCCGTCCAGGGTCCGGGGCCAACGTCCTGACTTTC	CASSPRPGSGANVLTF
TRBV7-9	NA	NA	TRBJ2-1	TGTGCCAGCAGCTTATGGGCGGGACCACAGGGTGAGCAGTTCTTC	CASSLWAGPQGEQFF
TRBV19	NA	NA	TRBJ1-1	TGTGCCAGTAGTAAACAGGGAGGGAACACTGAAGCTTTCTTT	CASSKQGGNTEAFF
TRBV19	NA	NA	TRBJ1-1	TGTGCCAGTAGTAGCCTACGGGAGGTGACTGAAGCTTTCTTT	CASSSLREVTEAFF
TRBV5-1	NA	NA	TRBJ1-1	TGCGCCAGCAGCTTTTTCGGGGGACAGAACACTGAAGCTTTCTTT	CASSFFGGQNTEAFF
TRBV5-4	NA	NA	TRBJ2-7	TGTGCCAGCAGCACCGTGGAGGGTCGGGAGCAGTACTTC	CASSTVEGREQYF
TRBV4-1	NA	NA	TRBJ1-2	TGCGCCAGCAGCCAACCGGGGTGGGATAATGGCTACACCTTC	CASSQPGWDNGYTF
TRBV19	NA	NA	TRBJ2-7	TGTGCCAGTAGGGAGACGGGATCCTACGAGCAGTACTTC	CASRETGSYEQYF
TRBV28	NA	NA	TRBJ1-1	TGTGCCAGCAGTTTTTCTAACACTGAAGCTTTCTTT	CASSFSNTEAFF
TRBV7-2	NA	NA	TRBJ2-1	TGTGCCAGCAGCTTAGACTGGATGGGGCTAGGTGAGCAGTTCTTC	CASSLDWMGLGEQFF
TRBV7-9	NA	TRBD1	TRBJ1-4	TGTGCCAGCAGCCCCGCGGAAGGGGGCGCGGGAGGTCGTGAAAAACTGTTTTTT	CASSPAEGGAGGREKLFF
TRBV4-1	NA	TRBD2	TRBJ2-2	TGCGCCAGCAGCCAAGGGACTAGCGGCACCGGGGAGCTGTTTTTT	CASSQGTSGTGELFF
TRBV27	NA	NA	TRBJ2-7	TGTGCCAGCAGTCCAACCTCGGACGGGATTAATCGTTACGAGCAGTACTTC	CASSPTSDGINRYEQYF
TRBV11-2	once	NA	TRBJ2-5	TGTGCCAGCAGCTTAGAGTACCAGGCGGGATACCAAGAGACCCAGTACTTC	CASSLEYQAGYQETQYF
TRBV27	once	NA	TRBJ2-2	TGTGCCAGCAGTTTAGATCTCCCTAGCCGAGACACCGGGGAGCTGTTTTTT	CASSLDLPSRDTGELFF
TRBV27	once	TRBD2	TRBJ2-5	TGTGCCAGCAGTTTCGCGACTAGCGGCTTGGGGGAGACCCAGTACTTC	CASSFATSGLGETQYF
TRBV14	NA	TRBD2	TRBJ2-7	TGTGCCAGCAGCCGGACTAGCGGGAAAGTGGGCGAGCAGTACTTC	CASSRTSGKVGEQYF
TRBV14	NA	TRBD2	TRBJ2-3	TGTGCCAGCAGCCAAGAGGCGGGACTAGCGGGAGAGAGGTTCACAGATACGCAGTATTTT	CASSQEAGLAGERFTDTQYF
TRBV6-2/TRBV6-3	NA	NA	TRBJ2-7	TGTGCCAGCAGTTTCGGTCCTACCTACGAGCAGTACTTC	CASSFGPTYEQYF
TRBV2	few	NA	TRBJ1-1	TGTGCCAGGGGACACCTGAACACTGAAGCTTTCTTT	CARGHLNTEAFF
TRBV6-5	NA	NA	TRBJ1-1	TGTGCCAGCAGCGTGGGCCGATTTCCCACTGAAGCTTTCTTT	CASSVGRFPTEAFF
TRBV9	few	TRBD2	TRBJ2-3	TGTGCCAGCAGCGAAGTCTGGGGGGGGATCAGCACAGATACGCAGTATTTT	CASSEVWGGISTDTQYF
TRBV6-2/TRBV6-3	once	NA	TRBJ2-7	TGTGCCAGCAGTTACTCGTGGGAGCAGTACTTC	CASSYSWEQYF
TRBV6-5	NA	NA	TRBJ2-7	TGTGCCAGCAGTTACTCGAGTTTCTACGAGCAGTACTTC	CASSYSSFYEQYF
TRBV5-6	NA	NA	TRBJ2-7	TGTGCCAGCAGGTCAAGGAGCTCCTACGAGCAGTACTTC	CASRSRSSYEQYF
TRBV7-9	NA	NA	TRBJ2-7	TGTGCCAGCAGCTTCCACCCAGGGGGGGGGAGCTCCTACGAGCAGTACTTC	CASSFHPGGGSSYEQYF
TRBV5-6	NA	NA	TRBJ2-3	TGTGCCAGCAGCCACAAGCGGACAGATACGCAGTATTTT	CASSHKRTDTQYF